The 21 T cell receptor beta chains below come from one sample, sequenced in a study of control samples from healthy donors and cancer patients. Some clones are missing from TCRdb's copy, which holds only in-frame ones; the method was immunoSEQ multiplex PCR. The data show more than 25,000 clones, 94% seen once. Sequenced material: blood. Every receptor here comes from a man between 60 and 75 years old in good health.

CDR3 in DNA: TGTGCCAGCAGCTTGATCGGGGGGGGCTCCTACGAGCAGTACTTC. It encodes CASSLIGGGSYEQYF. V usage is TRBV5-4 and J usage is TRBJ2-7; 8 bases map to TRBD2. Germline loops: CDR1 SGHNT, CDR2 YYREEE (reference sequence). Trimming removed 1 base from V and 0 bases from J; junction bases left unmatched: 3. CDR3 size: 15 residues.

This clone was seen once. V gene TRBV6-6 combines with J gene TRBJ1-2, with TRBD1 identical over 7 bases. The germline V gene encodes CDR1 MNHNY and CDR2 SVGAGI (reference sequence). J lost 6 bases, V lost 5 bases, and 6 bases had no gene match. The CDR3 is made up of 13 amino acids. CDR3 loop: CASSRDRTDGYTF. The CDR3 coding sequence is TGTGCCAGCAGTCGGGACAGAACGGATGGCTACACCTTC.

The chain's CDR3 is CASSSPTATGGYGNTIYF. The CDR3 DNA follows: TGTGCCAGCAGCTCTCCCACGGCGACAGGGGGCTATGGAAACACCATATATTTT. The gene calls are TRBV13 and TRBJ1-3, with TRBD1 matching over 10 bases. The trim removed 4 bases at V and 3 bases at J, leaving 12 bases unmatched. Germline V CDR1 and CDR2: PRHDT, FYEKMQ (reference sequence). This CDR3 has 18 residues. The full variable domain, rest sourced from reference TRBV13 and TRBJ1-3, is AAGVIQSPRHLIKEKRETATLKCYPIPRHDTVYWYQQGPGQDPQFLISFYEKMQSDKGSIPDRFSAQQFSDYHSELNMSSLELGDSALYFCASSSPTATGGYGNTIYFGEGSWLTVV.

CDR3 sequence reads: CASSGRGRNTIYF. The CDR3 nucleotides are TGTGCCAGCAGCGGCAGGGGGCGAAACACCATATATTTT. The V gene is TRBV7-9, the J gene TRBJ1-3; 8 bases align to TRBD1. With 5 bases clipped from V and 5 bases from J, the junction kept 2 bases outside the gene matches. Germline CDR1 reads SEHNR; CDR2 reads FQNEAQ (reference sequence). The CDR3 runs 13 residues. Full variable domain (remainder filled in from reference TRBV7-9 and TRBJ1-3): DTGVSQNPRHKITKRGQNVTFRCDPISEHNRLYWYRQTLGQGPEFLTYFQNEAQLEKSRLLSDRFSAERPKGSFSTLEIQRTEQGDSAMYLCASSGRGRNTIYFGEGSWLTVV.

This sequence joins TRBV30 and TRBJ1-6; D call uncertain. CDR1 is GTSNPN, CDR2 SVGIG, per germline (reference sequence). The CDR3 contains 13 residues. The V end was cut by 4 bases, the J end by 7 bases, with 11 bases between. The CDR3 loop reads CAWMALSNSPLHF. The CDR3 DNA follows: TGTGCCTGGATGGCACTCTCGAATTCACCCCTCCACTTT.

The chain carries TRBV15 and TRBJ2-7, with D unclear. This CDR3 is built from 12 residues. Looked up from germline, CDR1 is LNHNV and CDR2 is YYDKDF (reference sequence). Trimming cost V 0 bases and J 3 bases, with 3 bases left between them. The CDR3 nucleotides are TGTGCCACCAGCAGAGATTTCTACGAGCAGTACTTC. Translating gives CATSRDFYEQYF.

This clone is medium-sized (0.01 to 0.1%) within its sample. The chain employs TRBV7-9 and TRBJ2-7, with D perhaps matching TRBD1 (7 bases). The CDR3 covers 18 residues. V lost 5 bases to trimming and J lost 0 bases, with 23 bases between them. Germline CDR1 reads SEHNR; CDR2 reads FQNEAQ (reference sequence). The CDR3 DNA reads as TGTGCCAGCAGCCACCAGACAGGGTCCGGGGGTGGCTCCTACGAGCAGTACTTC. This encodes CASSHQTGSGGGSYEQYF. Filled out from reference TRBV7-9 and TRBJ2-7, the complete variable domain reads DTGVSQNPRHKITKRGQNVTFRCDPISEHNRLYWYRQTLGQGPEFLTYFQNEAQLEKSRLLSDRFSAERPKGSFSTLEIQRTEQGDSAMYLCASSHQTGSGGGSYEQYFGPGTRLTVT.

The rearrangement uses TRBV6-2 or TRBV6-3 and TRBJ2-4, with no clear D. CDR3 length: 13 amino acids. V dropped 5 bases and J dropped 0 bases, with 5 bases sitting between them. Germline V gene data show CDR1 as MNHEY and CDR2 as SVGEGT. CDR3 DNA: TGTGCCAGCAGTAAATTAGCCAAAAACATTCAGTACTTC. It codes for CASSKLAKNIQYF.

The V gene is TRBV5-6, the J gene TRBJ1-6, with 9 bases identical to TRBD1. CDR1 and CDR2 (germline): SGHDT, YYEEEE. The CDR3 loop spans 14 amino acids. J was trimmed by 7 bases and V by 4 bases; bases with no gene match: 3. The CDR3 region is CASSLGQGNSPLHF. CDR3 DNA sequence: TGTGCCAGCAGCCTCGGACAGGGGAATTCACCCCTCCACTTT.

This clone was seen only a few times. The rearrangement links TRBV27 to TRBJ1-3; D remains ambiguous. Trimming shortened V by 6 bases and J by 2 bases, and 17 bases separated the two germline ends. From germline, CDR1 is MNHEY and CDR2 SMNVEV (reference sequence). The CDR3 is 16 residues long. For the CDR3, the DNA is TGTGCCAGCAGCCCACTTCTCCGAGGGACTGGAAACACCATATATTTT. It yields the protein CASSPLLRGTGNTIYF.

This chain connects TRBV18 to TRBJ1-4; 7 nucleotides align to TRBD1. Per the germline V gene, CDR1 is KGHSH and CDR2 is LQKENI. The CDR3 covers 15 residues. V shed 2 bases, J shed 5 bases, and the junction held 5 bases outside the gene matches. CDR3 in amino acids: CASSPSRRGNEKLFF. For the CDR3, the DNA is TGTGCCAGCTCACCATCTCGCAGGGGGAATGAAAAACTGTTTTTT.

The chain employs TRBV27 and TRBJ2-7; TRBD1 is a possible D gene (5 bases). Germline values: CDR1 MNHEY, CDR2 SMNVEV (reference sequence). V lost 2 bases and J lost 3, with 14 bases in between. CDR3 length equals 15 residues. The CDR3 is CASSLGQGPVYEQYF. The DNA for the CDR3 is TGTGCCAGCAGTTTAGGGCAGGGTCCGGTCTACGAGCAGTACTTC.

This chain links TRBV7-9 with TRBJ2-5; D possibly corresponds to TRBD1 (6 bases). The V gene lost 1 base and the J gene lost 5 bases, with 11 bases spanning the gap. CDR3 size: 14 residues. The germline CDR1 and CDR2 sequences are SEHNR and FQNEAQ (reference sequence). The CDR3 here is CASSLGAGVETQYF. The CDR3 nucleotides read TGTGCCAGCAGCTTAGGGGCAGGGGTGGAGACCCAGTACTTC.

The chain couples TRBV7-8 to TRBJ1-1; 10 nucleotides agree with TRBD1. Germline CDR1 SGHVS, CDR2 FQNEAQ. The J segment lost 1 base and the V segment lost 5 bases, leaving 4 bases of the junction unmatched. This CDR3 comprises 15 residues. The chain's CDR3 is CASSTWDRGNTEAFF. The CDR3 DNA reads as TGTGCCAGCAGCACTTGGGACAGGGGGAACACTGAAGCTTTCTTT. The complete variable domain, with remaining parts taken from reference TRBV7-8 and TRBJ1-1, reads GAGVSQSPRYKVAKRGQDVALRCDPISGHVSLFWYQQALGQGPEFLTYFQNEAQLDKSGLPSDRFFAERPEGSVSTLKIQRTQQEDSAVYLCASSTWDRGNTEAFFGQGTRLTVV.

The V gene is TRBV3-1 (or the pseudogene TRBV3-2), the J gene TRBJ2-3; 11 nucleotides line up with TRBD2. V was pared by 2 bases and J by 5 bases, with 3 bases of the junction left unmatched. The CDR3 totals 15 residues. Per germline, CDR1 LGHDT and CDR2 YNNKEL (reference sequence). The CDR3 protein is CASSQTGTSGDTQYF. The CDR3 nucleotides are TGTGCCAGCAGCCAAACCGGGACTAGCGGAGATACGCAGTATTTT.

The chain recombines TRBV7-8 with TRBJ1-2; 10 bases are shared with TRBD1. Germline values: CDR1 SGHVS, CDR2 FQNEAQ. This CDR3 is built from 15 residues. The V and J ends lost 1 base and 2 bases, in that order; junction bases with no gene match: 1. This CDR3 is CASSLGTGGNYGYTF. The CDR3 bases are TGTGCCAGCAGCTTAGGGACAGGGGGGAACTATGGCTACACCTTC.

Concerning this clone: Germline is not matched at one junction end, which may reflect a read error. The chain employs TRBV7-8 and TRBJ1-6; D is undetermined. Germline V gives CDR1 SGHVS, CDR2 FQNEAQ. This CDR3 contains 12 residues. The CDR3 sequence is CASSFASSPLRF. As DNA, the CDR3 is TGTGCCAGCAGCTTTGCAAGTTCACCCCTCCGCTTT.

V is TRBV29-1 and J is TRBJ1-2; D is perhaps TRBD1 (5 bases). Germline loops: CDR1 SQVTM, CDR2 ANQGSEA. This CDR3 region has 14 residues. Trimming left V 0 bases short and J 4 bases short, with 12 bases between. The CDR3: CSVEEGGVRYGYTF. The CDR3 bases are TGCAGCGTTGAAGAGGGAGGGGTGCGCTATGGCTACACCTTC.

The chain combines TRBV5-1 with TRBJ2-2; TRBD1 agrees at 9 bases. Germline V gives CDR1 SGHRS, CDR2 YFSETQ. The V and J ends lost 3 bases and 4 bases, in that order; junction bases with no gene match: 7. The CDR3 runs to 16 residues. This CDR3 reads CASSSVRTGATGELFF. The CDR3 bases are TGCGCCAGCAGCTCTGTCCGGACAGGGGCCACCGGGGAGCTGTTTTTT.

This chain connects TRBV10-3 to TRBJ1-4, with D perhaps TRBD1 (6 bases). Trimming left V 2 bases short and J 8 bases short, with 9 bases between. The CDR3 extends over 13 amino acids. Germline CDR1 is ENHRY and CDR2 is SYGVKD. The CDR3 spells CAISETGQEKLFF. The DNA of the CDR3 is TGTGCCATCAGTGAGACAGGGCAGGAAAAACTGTTTTTT.

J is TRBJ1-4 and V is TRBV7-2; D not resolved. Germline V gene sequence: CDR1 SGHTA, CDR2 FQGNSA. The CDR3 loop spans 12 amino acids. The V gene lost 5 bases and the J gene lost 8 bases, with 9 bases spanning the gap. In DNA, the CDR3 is TGTGCCAGCAGCATGGCGGGGGAAAAACTGTTTTTT. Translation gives CASSMAGEKLFF.